This TCR beta chain comes out of a study of blood T cell repertoires in COVID-19. The overall study: Acute and convalescent COVID-19 samples came from the United States, Italy and Spain. PBMCs, B-cell-depleted T cells, or T cells were the source of the cDNA or gDNA that made up the material.

This CDR3 region has 13 residues. V dropped 4 bases and J dropped 7 bases, with 14 bases sitting between them. In germline, CDR1 is SQVTM, CDR2 ANQGSEA. Assay used: immunoSEQ multiplex PCR; TCRdb lists only in-frame clones, some missing. The sample comprises around 450,000 clones, approximately 90% of which are singletons, and 4% to 4.5% rests with the top ten. This clone has only a few counts. This rearrangement joins TRBV29-1 to TRBJ1-5; tentatively, D is TRBD1 (5 bases). The sequenced sample consisted of peripheral blood. The clonotype was recovered from a woman in her 30s with acute or convalescent COVID-19. The CDR3 DNA sequence: TGCAGCGTTGGTGCAGGGCTAGGGCAGCCCCAGCATTTT. Amino acid sequence: CSVGAGLGQPQHF. Drawing the rest from reference TRBV29-1 and TRBJ1-5, the complete variable domain is SAVISQKPSRDICQRGTSLTIQCQVDSQVTMMFWYRQQPGQSLTLIATANQGSEATYESGFVIDKFPISRPNLTFSTLTVSNMSPEDSSIYLCSVGAGLGQPQHFGDGTRLSIL.